The 31 T cell receptor beta chains listed next were all sequenced from one sample in a study of identical twins. TCRdb used MiXCR to reprocess the 5' RACE reads, holding one entry per CDR3 protein. The sample has approximately 500,000 distinct CDR3 sequences; more than 20% are singletons. These same data were also listed under a study on T cells expressing NK-cell markers.

Material: CD4+ T cells sorted from blood. The origin of the receptors is a woman in her late teens or twenties in good health.

This chain links TRBV5-6 with TRBJ2-7; maybe TRBD2 (6 bases). Germline CDR1 and CDR2: SGHDT and YYEEEE. This CDR3 contains 12 residues. Deletions cut 4 bases from V and 9 bases from J, with 14 bases between. CDR3 nucleotides: TGTGCCAGCAGCGTTGGGGGGAAGGGGCAGTACTTC. This gives the protein CASSVGGKGQYF.

This clonotype was detected a few times. The V call is TRBV4-3, the J call TRBJ2-7; 8 bases line up with TRBD2. CDR3 length: 15 amino acids. Looked up from germline, CDR1 is LGHNA and CDR2 is YSLEER. V lost 5 bases, J lost 2 bases, and 8 bases stayed unmatched. In DNA, the CDR3 is TGCGCCAGCAGCGTAACCGGGACTAGAGCCTACGAGCAGTACTTC. Translating it yields CASSVTGTRAYEQYF.

J is TRBJ2-7 and V is TRBV6-6; D is ambiguous. The CDR3 loop spans 13 amino acids. From germline, CDR1 is MNHNY and CDR2 SVGAGI (reference sequence). The ends were cut back, 7 bases at V and 3 bases at J, with 13 bases in the middle. The CDR3 reads CASTLGRSYEQYF. The CDR3 coding sequence is TGTGCCAGCACCCTAGGGCGAAGCTACGAGCAGTACTTC.

This clonotype was counted a few times. This sequence joins TRBV29-1 and TRBJ1-2; D is undetermined. Germline CDR1 and CDR2: SQVTM and ANQGSEA. The V end lost 7 bases, the J end lost 2 bases, and 11 bases lay between the germline ends. There are 12 residues in the CDR3. The CDR3 protein is CSASHLNYGYTF. The CDR3 region has the DNA TGCAGCGCATCACACCTGAACTATGGCTACACCTTC.

The genes are TRBV7-2 and TRBJ2-3; a possible D gene is TRBD2 (5 bases). The CDR3 is 13 residues long. The V and J ends lost 3 bases and 8 bases respectively, with 12 bases between them. Germline lookup yields CDR1 SGHTA and CDR2 FQGNSA. As DNA, the CDR3 is TGTGCCAGCAGCTTCGGGATACGGGTTACGCAGTATTTT. This codes for CASSFGIRVTQYF.

This clonotype has a single count. V gene TRBV3-1 combines with J gene TRBJ2-4; D might be TRBD1 (5 bases). This CDR3 is built from 15 residues. Trimming removed 3 bases at V and 3 bases at J, with 12 bases between. Germline CDR1 reads LGHDT; CDR2 reads YNNKEL (reference sequence). The CDR3 reads CASSQADRYKNIQYF. The CDR3 DNA reads TGTGCCAGCAGCCAGGCTGACAGATACAAAAACATTCAGTACTTC.

This clonotype appeared a few times. The CDR3 DNA sequence: TGTGCCAGCACTCATTCCGGGACAACCTACGAGCAGTACTTC. It is translated as CASTHSGTTYEQYF. The chain is built from TRBV5-5 and TRBJ2-7; a possible D gene is TRBD1 (6 bases). The CDR3 contains 14 residues. Trimming stripped 6 bases from V and 2 bases from J, with 15 bases between. Per the germline V gene, CDR1 is SGHKS and CDR2 is YYEKEE (reference sequence).

This clonotype occurred once. This CDR3 is CASSFLTGRTETQYF. CDR3 nucleotide sequence: TGTGCCAGCAGCTTCCTGACAGGGAGGACAGAGACCCAGTACTTC. The chain carries TRBV7-9 and TRBJ2-5, with D possibly being TRBD1 (7 bases). The length of the CDR3 is 15 residues. Trimming took 3 bases from V and 4 from J, leaving 15 bases between them. Per germline, CDR1 SEHNR and CDR2 FQNEAQ (reference sequence). Full variable domain (outside the CDR3, taken from reference TRBV7-9 and TRBJ2-5): DTGVSQNPRHKITKRGQNVTFRCDPISEHNRLYWYRQTLGQGPEFLTYFQNEAQLEKSRLLSDRFSAERPKGSFSTLEIQRTEQGDSAMYLCASSFLTGRTETQYFGPGTRLLVL.

This clonotype was detected only a few times. J is TRBJ2-5 and V is TRBV5-4; perhaps TRBD2 as D (6 bases). Per germline, CDR1 SGHNT and CDR2 YYREEE (reference sequence). The CDR3 consists of 13 residues. The V end lost 5 bases, the J end lost 0 bases, and 8 bases lay between the germline ends. CDR3 in amino acids: CASRAGHQETQYF. The CDR3 DNA reads as TGTGCCAGCAGGGCGGGACACCAAGAGACCCAGTACTTC.

The chain employs TRBV20-1 and TRBJ1-5; 9 bases line up with TRBD1. The germline V gene has CDR1 DFQATT and CDR2 SNEGSKA (reference sequence). Trimming removed 2 bases from V and 4 bases from J; junction bases left unmatched: 9. The length of the CDR3 is 16 residues. This CDR3 is CSARKPTGGANQPQHF. The CDR3 DNA sequence: TGCAGTGCTAGAAAACCAACAGGGGGCGCGAATCAGCCCCAGCATTTT.

The chain employs TRBV7-9 and TRBJ2-5, with 12 bases identical to TRBD2. V was pared by 1 base and J by 0 bases, with 3 bases of the junction left unmatched. Germline V CDR1 and CDR2: SEHNR, FQNEAQ (reference sequence). This CDR3 has 17 residues. The CDR3 DNA reads as TGTGCCAGCAGCTTAGGACTAGCGGGGGCTAACCAAGAGACCCAGTACTTC. This encodes CASSLGLAGANQETQYF. Complete variable domain (other parts from reference TRBV7-9 and TRBJ2-5): DTGVSQNPRHKITKRGQNVTFRCDPISEHNRLYWYRQTLGQGPEFLTYFQNEAQLEKSRLLSDRFSAERPKGSFSTLEIQRTEQGDSAMYLCASSLGLAGANQETQYFGPGTRLLVL.

This clonotype was counted only a few times. V gene TRBV24-1 combines with J gene TRBJ2-7; possible D gene TRBD1, 6 bases. The length of the CDR3 is 11 residues. The V end was cut by 10 bases, the J end by 3 bases, with 9 bases between. Germline V gene sequence: CDR1 KGHDR, CDR2 SFDVKD. CDR3 nucleotide sequence: TGTGCCACGGAGGACAGCTACGAGCAGTACTTC. It encodes CATEDSYEQYF.

This chain links TRBV5-1 with TRBJ1-5; possibly TRBD1 for D (6 bases). The CDR3 is 14 amino acids. The germline CDR1 and CDR2 sequences are SGHRS and YFSETQ. V was clipped by 0 bases and J by 5 bases, with 9 bases between them. In DNA form, the CDR3 reads TGCGCCAGCAGCTTGGGGTCAGGGGATCAGCCCCAGCATTTT. Translating gives CASSLGSGDQPQHF. Complete variable domain (other parts from reference TRBV5-1 and TRBJ1-5): KAGVTQTPRYLIKTRGQQVTLSCSPISGHRSVSWYQQTPGQGLQFLFEYFSETQRNKGNFPGRFSGRQFSNSRSEMNVSTLELGDSALYLCASSLGSGDQPQHFGDGTRLSIL.

The J gene is TRBJ1-1, the V gene TRBV9; D remains ambiguous. Germline assignment: CDR1 SGDLS and CDR2 YYNGEE. V was cut by 0 bases and J by 5 bases, with 8 bases left in between. CDR3 length equals 13 residues. The CDR3: CASSVGVTTEAFF. CDR3 DNA: TGTGCCAGCAGCGTAGGAGTGACTACTGAAGCTTTCTTT. The full variable domain, rest sourced from reference TRBV9 and TRBJ1-1, is DSGVTQTPKHLITATGQRVTLRCSPRSGDLSVYWYQQSLDQGLQFLIQYYNGEERAKGNILERFSAQQFPDLHSELNLSSLELGDSALYFCASSVGVTTEAFFGQGTRLTVV.

This clonotype was recorded a few times. DNA for the CDR3: TGTGCCACCGGGCTCGTCCGGGACAGCCTACGAGGGCAGTACTTC. Amino acids: CATGLVRDSLRGQYF. V is TRBV2 and J is TRBJ2-7; 7 nucleotides match TRBD1. In germline, CDR1 is SNHLY, CDR2 FYNNEI. With V trimmed by 10 bases and J by 9 bases, 21 bases remained unmatched. The CDR3 sequence is 15 residues long.

The chain uses TRBV20-1 and TRBJ2-1, with D possibly being TRBD2 (6 bases). This CDR3 has 16 residues. The germline V and J ends were trimmed by 3 bases and 4 bases, with 19 bases remaining between them. Germline assignment: CDR1 DFQATT and CDR2 SNEGSKA (reference sequence). For the CDR3, the DNA is TGCAGTGCTAGCGCACCCTCCGGCGGGGTTTACAATGAGCAGTTCTTC. This encodes CSASAPSGGVYNEQFF.

This clonotype was counted a few times. The V gene is TRBV6-1, the J gene TRBJ2-7; TRBD2 agrees at 7 bases. There are 14 residues in the CDR3. Germline V gene lookup returns CDR1 MNHNS and CDR2 SASEGT. Trimming removed 5 bases from V and 3 bases from J; junction bases left unmatched: 7. In DNA form, the CDR3 reads TGTGCCAGCAGTCGGACTAGAGTAGGCTACGAGCAGTACTTC. Protein: CASSRTRVGYEQYF.

The chain recombines TRBV7-2 with TRBJ2-3; 8 bases are a match to TRBD2. CDR1 is SGHTA and CDR2 is FQGNSA in the germline V gene. The CDR3 totals 17 residues. J was trimmed by 1 base and V by 1 base; bases with no gene match: 7. The CDR3 spells CASSLGVYGGGTDTQYF. The CDR3, as DNA: TGTGCCAGCAGCTTAGGCGTTTACGGGGGGGGCACAGATACGCAGTATTTT.

There are a few counts of this clonotype. The chain employs TRBV4-1 and TRBJ1-2, with D perhaps matching TRBD1 (6 bases). CDR3 length: 15 amino acids. Germline V lookup: CDR1 MGHRA, CDR2 YSYEKL. With 1 base removed from V and 4 bases from J, the gap between germline ends came to 13 bases. DNA for the CDR3: TGCGCCAGCAGCCAAGGAGGACAGACCAGCTATGGCTACACCTTC. Protein product: CASSQGGQTSYGYTF.

This clonotype occurred a few times. V is TRBV7-2 and J is TRBJ2-5; D perhaps matches TRBD1 (8 bases). CDR3 length: 16 amino acids. V dropped 5 bases and J dropped 4 bases, with 20 bases sitting between them. CDR1 is SGHTA and CDR2 is FQGNSA in the germline V gene. The DNA for the CDR3 is TGTGCCAGCAGCATACGGGGGGACAGGAGGAGAGAGACCCAGTACTTC. Translating gives CASSIRGDRRRETQYF. The full variable domain, rest sourced from reference TRBV7-2 and TRBJ2-5, is GAGVSQSPSNKVTEKGKDVELRCDPISGHTALYWYRQSLGQGLEFLIYFQGNSAPDKSGLPSDRFSAERTGGSVSTLTIQRTQQEDSAVYLCASSIRGDRRRETQYFGPGTRLLVL.

The chain links TRBV20-1 to TRBJ2-3; 15 bases are shared with TRBD2. Germline V gene data show CDR1 as DFQATT and CDR2 as SNEGSKA (reference sequence). The V segment lost 3 bases and the J segment 7 bases; nucleotides outside the gene matches: 8. The CDR3 contains 16 residues. In DNA form, the CDR3 reads TGCAGTGCTAGTTCGGGGACTAGCGGGGGGTTCCATACGCAGTATTTT. Translating it yields CSASSGTSGGFHTQYF.

The rearrangement joins TRBV14 to TRBJ2-5; no definite D call. V was pared by 2 bases and J by 5 bases, with 15 bases between. The CDR3 is 15 residues long. Germline V gene lookup returns CDR1 SGHDN and CDR2 FVKESK. CDR3 sequence reads: CASSQIGVAGETQYF. The CDR3 DNA reads TGTGCCAGCAGCCAAATCGGAGTCGCCGGGGAGACCCAGTACTTC.

This clonotype showed up just a few times. The chain links TRBV18 to TRBJ2-5, with 7 positions matching TRBD1. V shed 0 bases, J shed 0 bases, and the junction held 4 bases outside the gene matches. This CDR3 is built from 16 residues. Germline CDR1 reads KGHSH; CDR2 reads LQKENI. CDR3 bases: TGTGCCAGCTCACCACCGAGAGGGACAGACCAAGAGACCCAGTACTTC. Translating it yields CASSPPRGTDQETQYF.

The chain combines TRBV20-1 with TRBJ1-5; no definite D call. The CDR3 runs 13 residues. The V end was cut by 5 bases, the J end by 1 base, with 9 bases between. Germline V gene sequence: CDR1 DFQATT, CDR2 SNEGSKA (reference sequence). The CDR3 region is CSAPVGSNQPQHF. The CDR3 DNA reads TGCAGTGCTCCCGTGGGAAGCAATCAGCCCCAGCATTTT.

The rearrangement links TRBV9 to TRBJ1-2; 10 bases line up with TRBD1. The CDR3 is made up of 14 amino acids. Germline CDR1 is SGDLS and CDR2 is YYNGEE. With 2 bases clipped from V and 4 bases from J, the junction kept 2 bases outside the gene matches. The CDR3 reads CASSVWDRGYGYTF. Here the CDR3 DNA reads TGTGCCAGCAGCGTCTGGGACAGGGGCTATGGCTACACCTTC. Full variable domain (outside the CDR3, taken from reference TRBV9 and TRBJ1-2): DSGVTQTPKHLITATGQRVTLRCSPRSGDLSVYWYQQSLDQGLQFLIQYYNGEERAKGNILERFSAQQFPDLHSELNLSSLELGDSALYFCASSVWDRGYGYTFGSGTRLTVV.

The chain is built from TRBV5-1 and TRBJ1-6, with D maybe TRBD1 (6 bases). Trimming removed 0 bases from V and 7 bases from J, with 11 bases in between. The CDR3 contains 15 residues. Germline CDR1 reads SGHRS; CDR2 reads YFSETQ. The CDR3 loop reads CASSLERGQNSPLHF. As DNA, the CDR3 is TGCGCCAGCAGCTTGGAGCGGGGGCAAAATTCACCCCTCCACTTT.

This clonotype turned up a few times. The chain carries TRBV7-6 and TRBJ1-5; 7 bases fit TRBD1. This CDR3 contains 15 residues. From germline, CDR1 is SGHVS and CDR2 FNYEAQ. V shed 2 bases and J 4 bases; nucleotides not matched to a gene: 5. The CDR3 region has the DNA TGTGCCAGCAGCTTAACCGGGACAGATAATCAGCCCCAGCATTTT. Encoded protein: CASSLTGTDNQPQHF.

V usage is TRBV20-1 and J usage is TRBJ2-1, with TRBD2 matching 10 bases. V dropped 2 bases and J dropped 5; count of bases not matched to a gene: 9. In germline, CDR1 is DFQATT, CDR2 SNEGSKA (reference sequence). The CDR3 consists of 16 residues. CDR3 coding DNA: TGCAGTGCTAGAAGGGCGAGCGGGGGGGCGAACAATGAGCAGTTCTTC. Amino acid sequence: CSARRASGGANNEQFF.

The count of this clonotype is one. The V call is TRBV4-3, the J call TRBJ2-7; D is unresolved. Trimming pared 4 bases from V and 0 bases from J, leaving 10 bases between. In germline, CDR1 is LGHNA, CDR2 YSLEER. CDR3 length: 14 residues. The CDR3 sequence: CASSRESRSYEQYF. CDR3 coding DNA: TGCGCCAGCAGCCGGGAATCTCGCTCCTACGAGCAGTACTTC.

This clonotype was seen only a few times. CDR3 in DNA: TGTGCCAGCAGTGAGGCCCTCAACACAGATACGCAGTATTTT. It encodes CASSEALNTDTQYF. V usage is TRBV2 and J usage is TRBJ2-3; D is unclear. V dropped 3 bases and J dropped 2 bases, with 9 bases sitting between them. CDR3 length: 14 amino acids. Germline-derived CDR1 and CDR2 are SNHLY and FYNNEI. Together with reference TRBV2 and TRBJ2-3, the CDR3 gives the full variable domain: EPEVTQTPSHQVTQMGQEVILRCVPISNHLYFYWYRQILGQKVEFLVSFYNNEISEKSEIFDDQFSVERPDGSNFTLKIRSTKLEDSAMYFCASSEALNTDTQYFGPGTRLTVL.

The chain has TRBV5-1 and TRBJ2-5, with TRBD2 matching 8 bases. V lost 6 bases and J lost 3; bases outside the gene matches: 10. Germline assignment: CDR1 SGHRS and CDR2 YFSETQ. This CDR3 has 15 amino acids. The CDR3, as DNA: TGCGCCAGCACCCTTTTCGGGGGGGTTGAAGAGACCCAGTACTTC. Protein product: CASTLFGGVEETQYF.